Shown below are 23 T cell receptor beta chains from a single sample sequenced in a study of T cell responses to AZD1222 COVID-19 vaccine. TCRdb keeps only in-frame clones here, not all; method: immunoSEQ multiplex PCR. In the table there are 150,000 or so clones, 92% of which are singletons. The specimen comprised peripheral blood, sampled on day 0 of AZD1222 vaccination. Receptor source: an adult in good health.

V and J are TRBV5-5 and TRBJ2-7; TRBD1 matches at 9 bases. The germline V gene encodes CDR1 SGHKS and CDR2 YYEKEE (reference sequence). V trimming: 5 bases; J trimming: 9 bases; junction bases outside the gene matches: 18. This CDR3 is 16 amino acids long. The CDR3 region has the DNA TGTGCCAGCAGTCCACGAGTACCGGGACAGGGAAGTTGGCAGTACTTC. Amino acids: CASSPRVPGQGSWQYF.

V and J are TRBV7-2 and TRBJ1-2; the match to TRBD1 covers 7 bases. This CDR3 region has 13 residues. The germline gives CDR1 SGHTA, CDR2 FQGNSA. V gave up 5 bases and J gave up 8 bases; unmatched junction bases: 8. Written as DNA, the CDR3 is TGTGCCAGCAGCCGACAGGGTGGGACCGGCTACACCTTC. Translation: CASSRQGGTGYTF.

This chain links TRBV18 with TRBJ2-3; D is unresolved. This CDR3 contains 14 residues. Germline loops: CDR1 KGHSH, CDR2 LQKENI. V lost 8 bases and J 4 bases, leaving 16 bases between the germline ends. The CDR3 DNA reads as TGTGCCAGCCACCGACCCCCTTCAGCAGATACGCAGTATTTT. It specifies CASHRPPSADTQYF.

In this sample, this clone turned up a few times. The V gene is TRBV6-5, the J gene TRBJ1-3; the D gene is possibly TRBD1 (5 bases). V was pared by 4 bases and J by 15 bases, with 16 bases between. CDR1 and CDR2 (germline): MNHEY, SVGAGI. This CDR3 has 12 residues. CDR3 DNA: TGTGCCAGCAGTTCCGGGACGCCGCCGGCATATTTT. Encoded protein: CASSSGTPPAYF.

The chain recombines TRBV5-1 with TRBJ2-1, with TRBD1 as a possible D gene (6 bases). Germline-derived CDR1 and CDR2 are SGHRS and YFSETQ. Trimming left V 0 bases short and J 12 bases short, with 13 bases between. The CDR3 is 13 amino acids. CDR3 residues: CASSLGDTAWQFF. Here the CDR3 DNA reads TGCGCCAGCAGCTTGGGGGACACCGCATGGCAGTTCTTC.

The chain recombines TRBV5-4 with TRBJ2-2, with D hard to call. Trimming took 3 bases from V and 3 from J, leaving 9 bases between them. Per germline, CDR1 SGHNT and CDR2 YYREEE (reference sequence). The CDR3 is made up of 14 amino acids. The CDR3 region has the DNA TGTGCCAGCAGCTCCGCGACCCACACCGGGGAGCTGTTTTTT. Protein: CASSSATHTGELFF. Full variable domain (rest looked up from reference TRBV5-4 and TRBJ2-2): ETGVTQSPTHLIKTRGQQVTLRCSSQSGHNTVSWYQQALGQGPQFIFQYYREEENGRGNFPPRFSGLQFPNYSSELNVNALELDDSALYLCASSSATHTGELFFGEGSRLTVL.

The chain is built from TRBV2 and TRBJ2-5; TRBD2 might be the D (5 bases). V was cut by 5 bases and J by 5 bases, with 12 bases left in between. Germline V gene sequence: CDR1 SNHLY, CDR2 FYNNEI. The CDR3 runs 13 residues. CDR3 nucleotide sequence: TGTGCCAGCAGTCCTAACCGAGGGGAGACCCAGTACTTC. Translated: CASSPNRGETQYF.

The V call is TRBV2, the J call TRBJ1-6; maybe TRBD1 (5 bases). CDR3 length: 15 residues. Germline V gene data show CDR1 as SNHLY and CDR2 as FYNNEI. V lost 9 bases and J lost 5, with 17 bases in between. The CDR3 region has the DNA TGTGCCAGTCGGATGAGAGGGACGGATAATTCACCCCTCCACTTT. Its translation: CASRMRGTDNSPLHF. Full variable domain (outside the CDR3, taken from reference TRBV2 and TRBJ1-6): EPEVTQTPSHQVTQMGQEVILRCVPISNHLYFYWYRQILGQKVEFLVSFYNNEISEKSEIFDDQFSVERPDGSNFTLKIRSTKLEDSAMYFCASRMRGTDNSPLHFGNGTRLTVT.

The chain couples TRBV5-1 to TRBJ2-3; the match to TRBD1 covers 9 bases. This CDR3 contains 14 residues. The trim removed 4 bases at V and 6 bases at J, leaving 6 bases unmatched. Germline loops: CDR1 SGHRS, CDR2 YFSETQ. In nucleotides, the CDR3 is TGCGCCAGCAGCCCCGGGACAGGGTGGGATACGCAGTATTTT. This translates into CASSPGTGWDTQYF.

This clone showed up just once. This chain joins TRBV25-1 and TRBJ2-3; 7 bases are a match to TRBD2. The CDR3 length is 15 residues. CDR1 MGHDK and CDR2 SYGVNS come from the germline V gene. The trim removed 9 bases at V and 4 bases at J, leaving 13 bases unmatched. This chain's CDR3 is CASSSAGDEADTQYF. In nucleotides, the CDR3 is TGTGCCAGTAGCTCGGCGGGGGATGAAGCAGATACGCAGTATTTT.

This clone was observed once. The rearrangement links TRBV7-2 to TRBJ2-7; 7 nucleotides agree with TRBD1. The CDR3 is 14 residues long. Germline V gene sequence: CDR1 SGHTA, CDR2 FQGNSA. The J segment lost 3 bases and the V segment lost 5 bases, leaving 7 bases of the junction unmatched. CDR3 amino acids: CASSSPGQNYEQYF. The CDR3, as DNA: TGTGCCAGCAGCAGCCCGGGACAGAACTACGAGCAGTACTTC.

About this clone itself: At one end, the junction sequence differs from germline, possibly due to a read error. The chain uses TRBV7-7 and TRBJ2-2, with a tentative D call TRBD2 (6 bases). The CDR3 sequence is 14 residues long. The germline gives CDR1 SSHAT, CDR2 FNYEAQ (reference sequence). DNA of the CDR3: TGTGCTAGCAGCCAGACTAGTTCCACCGGGGAGCTGTTTTTT. This gives the protein CASSQTSSTGELFF.

The chain couples TRBV5-1 to TRBJ1-1, with D possibly TRBD1 on 5 matching bases. V lost 1 base to trimming and J lost 0 bases, with 13 bases between them. CDR3 size: 16 residues. Germline lookup yields CDR1 SGHRS and CDR2 YFSETQ. CDR3 protein: CASSLNPTDLNTEAFF. The CDR3 nucleotides read TGCGCCAGCAGCTTGAACCCGACAGACTTGAACACTGAAGCTTTCTTT.

This chain connects TRBV14 to TRBJ1-5; TRBD1 matches at 8 bases. V shed 0 bases, J shed 3 bases, and the junction held 7 bases outside the gene matches. Germline lookup yields CDR1 SGHDN and CDR2 FVKESK. This CDR3 contains 17 residues. CDR3 loop: CASSQDIDRGTNQPQHF. In nucleotides, the CDR3 is TGTGCCAGCAGCCAAGACATAGACAGGGGTACCAATCAGCCCCAGCATTTT. The full variable domain, its missing parts supplied by reference TRBV14 and TRBJ1-5, is EAGVTQFPSHSVIEKGQTVTLRCDPISGHDNLYWYRRVMGKEIKFLLHFVKESKQDESGMPNNRFLAERTGGTYSTLKVQPAELEDSGVYFCASSQDIDRGTNQPQHFGDGTRLSIL.

This rearrangement joins TRBV29-1 to TRBJ2-7; 8 nucleotides match TRBD1. The CDR3 has 15 residues. Losses at the gene ends were 5 bases for V and 3 bases for J; bases not matched to a gene: 12. The germline V gene has CDR1 SQVTM and CDR2 ANQGSEA. CDR3 region: CSVLLGQGHYYEQYF. DNA of the CDR3: TGCAGCGTTCTCCTTGGACAGGGTCACTACTACGAGCAGTACTTC.

CDR3 nucleotides: TGTGCCAGCAGTTACCCCTATAGGGGGGCCGGGGAGCTGTTTTTT. Its translation: CASSYPYRGAGELFF. V and J are TRBV6-2 or TRBV6-3 and TRBJ2-2; D is tentatively TRBD1 or TRBD2 (6 bases each). Trimming left V 2 bases short and J 6 bases short, with 13 bases between. The germline V gene has CDR1 MNHEY and CDR2 SVGEGT. CDR3 length: 15 amino acids.

The rearrangement links TRBV10-3 to TRBJ1-5; 8 positions match TRBD1. V was clipped by 6 bases and J by 6 bases; unmatched bases: 4. CDR1 and CDR2 (germline): ENHRY, SYGVKD. The CDR3 length is 13 residues. The DNA for the CDR3 is TGTGCCATCAGGGACAGGGAGAGTCAGCCCCAGCATTTT. Translation gives CAIRDRESQPQHF.

V is TRBV5-4 and J is TRBJ1-6, with 7 bases that match TRBD1. Germline lookup yields CDR1 SGHNT and CDR2 YYREEE (reference sequence). Germline trimming cut 3 bases from V and 10 bases from J; bases unmatched to any gene: 10. The CDR3 is 15 amino acids. The CDR3, as DNA: TGTGCCAGCAGCTCGACAGGGTATGGAGAATCACCCCTCCACTTT. Amino acids: CASSSTGYGESPLHF.

This sequence joins TRBV4-2 and TRBJ1-6; D is ambiguous. V was trimmed by 4 bases and J by 7 bases, leaving 14 bases between them. The CDR3 extends over 15 amino acids. Germline loops: CDR1 LGHNA, CDR2 YNFKEQ. CDR3 amino acids: CASSPGLMANSPLHF. The CDR3 region has the DNA TGTGCCAGCAGCCCAGGACTGATGGCGAATTCACCCCTCCACTTT.

This rearrangement joins TRBV4-1 to TRBJ1-1; D unclear. CDR1 is MGHRA and CDR2 is YSYEKL in the germline V gene. Between the trimmed V and J ends, which lost 0 bases and 10 bases, there was a span of 12 bases. This CDR3 spans 13 amino acids. The CDR3 region has the DNA TGCGCCAGCAGCCAAGAGGTGTCTGGGTCAGCTTTCTTT. Its protein is CASSQEVSGSAFF.

CDR3 in DNA: TGTGCCAGCAGCTTAGTAGGGGTTGGCACCGGGGAGCTGTTTTTT. This sequence encodes CASSLVGVGTGELFF. The chain joins TRBV7-2 to TRBJ2-2; a possible D gene is TRBD1 (5 bases). Germline assignment: CDR1 SGHTA and CDR2 FQGNSA. Between the trimmed V and J ends, which lost 1 base and 4 bases, there was a span of 10 bases. The CDR3 loop spans 15 amino acids. The whole variable domain, filled in from reference TRBV7-2 and TRBJ2-2, reads GAGVSQSPSNKVTEKGKDVELRCDPISGHTALYWYRQSLGQGLEFLIYFQGNSAPDKSGLPSDRFSAERTGGSVSTLTIQRTQQEDSAVYLCASSLVGVGTGELFFGEGSRLTVL.

Concerning this clone: The junction differs from germline at one of its ends, possibly a read error. The J gene is TRBJ1-4, the V gene TRBV5-4; D possibly corresponds to TRBD1 (5 bases). The V gene's germline CDR1 is SGHNT and CDR2 YYREEE (reference sequence). CDR3 length: 15 residues. The CDR3 spells CASGLEGAGDEKLFF. As DNA, the CDR3 is TGTGCCAGCGGCTTGGAAGGGGCGGGCGATGAAAAACTGTTTTTT.

The chain carries TRBV6-5 and TRBJ2-7, with 7 bases identical to TRBD1. CDR3 length: 13 residues. In germline, CDR1 is MNHEY, CDR2 SVGAGI. V lost 5 bases, J lost 3 bases, and 4 bases stayed unmatched. The CDR3 region has the DNA TGTGCCAGCAGTCTGGGACAGCTCTACGAGCAGTACTTC. Translated: CASSLGQLYEQYF.